Listed below are T cell receptor beta chains from one sample, sequenced in a study of OX40 agonist ivuxolimab in advanced cancers. Assay used: immunoSEQ multiplex PCR; TCRdb lists only in-frame clones, some missing. The sample holds approximately 52,000 clones, approximately 94% seen once. Specimen: CD4+ or CD8+ T cells sorted from blood, collected in a trial of the OX40 agonist ivuxolimab. Receptor source: an adult with an advanced solid tumor such as melanoma, head and neck, liver or kidney cancer. Each CDR3 is given with its conserved first and last residue. A D gene is named only where the DNA matches it firmly. The size of a clone is reported for some rows only, either as once, few or many, or as a class for expanded clones.

D gene: -; J gene: TRBJ2-1; CDR3 length: 14; clone size: -; V gene: TRBV5-5; CDR3 DNA: TGTGCCAGCATCTGGGACTTCTTCATAAATGAGCAGTTCTTC; CDR3 protein: CASIWDFFINEQFF
D gene: -; J gene: TRBJ1-2; CDR3 length: 13; clone size: -; V gene: TRBV9; CDR3 DNA: TGTGCCAGCAGCGGTCCCCTCAAACTTGGCTACACCTTC; CDR3 protein: CASSGPLKLGYTF
D gene: -; J gene: TRBJ2-7; CDR3 length: 15; clone size: -; V gene: TRBV5-6; CDR3 DNA: TGTGCCAGCAGCTTGGGGAGGGTACCTTTTTCCGAGCAGTACTTC; CDR3 protein: CASSLGRVPFSEQYF
D gene: TRBD1; J gene: TRBJ2-7; CDR3 length: 16; clone size: -; V gene: TRBV4-1; CDR3 DNA: TGCGCCAGCAGCTCTCAGGGGGCAGGGGGTGCCTACGAGCAGTACTTC; CDR3 protein: CASSSQGAGGAYEQYF
D gene: -; J gene: TRBJ2-7; CDR3 length: 15; clone size: -; V gene: TRBV4-1; CDR3 DNA: TGCGCCAGCAGCCTCGCTTGGGTGGAATCTTACGAGCAGTACTTC; CDR3 protein: CASSLAWVESYEQYF
D gene: TRBD2; J gene: TRBJ2-2; CDR3 length: 15; clone size: -; V gene: TRBV5-5; CDR3 DNA: TGTGCCAGCAGCCCCGGGGGACTAGGCACCGGGGAGCTGTTTTTT; CDR3 protein: CASSPGGLGTGELFF
D gene: -; J gene: TRBJ2-2; CDR3 length: 15; clone size: -; V gene: TRBV11-3; CDR3 DNA: TGTGCCAGCAGCTTGGGAGCTTATCCGACCGGGGAGCTGTTTTTT; CDR3 protein: CASSLGAYPTGELFF
D gene: TRBD1; J gene: TRBJ1-5; CDR3 length: 16; clone size: -; V gene: TRBV19; CDR3 DNA: TGTGCCAGTAGTAGGGGGGACAGATATAGCAATCAGCCCCAGCATTTT; CDR3 protein: CASSRGDRYSNQPQHF
D gene: -; J gene: TRBJ1-4; CDR3 length: 14; clone size: -; V gene: TRBV2; CDR3 DNA: TGTGCCAGCAGTTCGGGACGGATTAATGAAAAACTGTTTTTT; CDR3 protein: CASSSGRINEKLFF
D gene: TRBD2; J gene: TRBJ2-1; CDR3 length: 16; clone size: -; V gene: TRBV28; CDR3 DNA: TGTGCCAGCAGTTTATTAGGTAGCGGGAGGGGGGATGAGCAGTTCTTC; CDR3 protein: CASSLLGSGRGDEQFF
D gene: -; J gene: TRBJ2-7; CDR3 length: 11; clone size: -; V gene: TRBV29-1; CDR3 DNA: TGCAGCGCCGGCTCGAGCGGCGAGCAGTACTTC; CDR3 protein: CSAGSSGEQYF
D gene: TRBD1; J gene: TRBJ1-2; CDR3 length: 17; clone size: -; V gene: TRBV7-9; CDR3 DNA: TGTGCCAGCAGCCCCCAACCCGGACAGGGAATGGGCTATGGCTACACCTTC; CDR3 protein: CASSPQPGQGMGYGYTF
D gene: TRBD2; J gene: TRBJ2-5; CDR3 length: 13; clone size: -; V gene: TRBV27; CDR3 DNA: TGTGCCAGCAGTTTAACTAGCGAATGGGCCCAGTACTTC; CDR3 protein: CASSLTSEWAQYF
D gene: -; J gene: TRBJ1-5; CDR3 length: 14; clone size: -; V gene: TRBV9; CDR3 DNA: TGTGCCAGCAGCGTAGGGTACGGGAATCAGCCCCAGCATTTT; CDR3 protein: CASSVGYGNQPQHF
D gene: -; J gene: TRBJ2-1; CDR3 length: 16; clone size: -; V gene: TRBV14; CDR3 DNA: TGTGCCAGCAGCCATCCCCTGGGGGGTCCCCACAATGAGCAGTTCTTC; CDR3 protein: CASSHPLGGPHNEQFF
D gene: -; J gene: TRBJ2-2; CDR3 length: 13; clone size: -; V gene: TRBV29-1; CDR3 DNA: TGCAGCGGGGGACCTCCTGGCACCGGGGAGCTGTTTTTT; CDR3 protein: CSGGPPGTGELFF
D gene: TRBD2; J gene: TRBJ2-4; CDR3 length: 15; clone size: -; V gene: TRBV2; CDR3 DNA: TGTGCCAGCGGCCTCTCTCGCGGGGGTGAAAACATTCAGTACTTC; CDR3 protein: CASGLSRGGENIQYF
D gene: TRBD1; J gene: TRBJ2-3; CDR3 length: 14; clone size: -; V gene: TRBV19; CDR3 DNA: TGTGCCAGTAGTCTGGGACAGAACACAGATACGCAGTATTTT; CDR3 protein: CASSLGQNTDTQYF
D gene: -; J gene: TRBJ2-7; CDR3 length: 12; clone size: -; V gene: TRBV5-8; CDR3 DNA: TGTGCCAGCAGCTCTACAGGGTTCGAGCAGTACTTC; CDR3 protein: CASSSTGFEQYF
D gene: TRBD2; J gene: TRBJ2-3; CDR3 length: 17; clone size: -; V gene: TRBV7-9; CDR3 DNA: TGTGCCAGCAGCTTAGCGGCGCTAGCGGGGTTCACAGATACGCAGTATTTT; CDR3 protein: CASSLAALAGFTDTQYF
D gene: TRBD1; J gene: TRBJ2-1; CDR3 length: 15; clone size: -; V gene: TRBV7-2; CDR3 DNA: TGTGCCAGCAGCTCCCCCGGACAGGGGGTCAATGAGCAGTTCTTC; CDR3 protein: CASSSPGQGVNEQFF
D gene: TRBD2; J gene: TRBJ2-1; CDR3 length: 13; clone size: -; V gene: TRBV18; CDR3 DNA: TGTGCCAGCTCACCCGGACTAGACAATGAGCAGTTCTTC; CDR3 protein: CASSPGLDNEQFF
D gene: -; J gene: TRBJ1-5; CDR3 length: 17; clone size: once; V gene: TRBV19; CDR3 DNA: TGTGCCAGTAGTATGGCGGTAAGGGAGGGTGGAACTCAGCCCCAGCATTTT; CDR3 protein: CASSMAVREGGTQPQHF
D gene: -; J gene: TRBJ2-7; CDR3 length: 15; clone size: -; V gene: TRBV11-2; CDR3 DNA: TGTGCCAGCAGCCCACGTGGGGGGCTCGTCTACGAGCAGTACTTC; CDR3 protein: CASSPRGGLVYEQYF
D gene: -; J gene: TRBJ1-4; CDR3 length: 14; clone size: -; V gene: TRBV30; CDR3 DNA: TGTGCCTGGGGTAAAGACAGGCGGAAGCCAAAACTGTTTTTT; CDR3 protein: CAWGKDRRKPKLFF
D gene: -; J gene: TRBJ2-7; CDR3 length: 17; clone size: -; V gene: TRBV6-7; CDR3 DNA: TGTGCCAGCAGTAAACTGGCCCAATACAGTGGGGGCTACGAGCAGTACTTC; CDR3 protein: CASSKLAQYSGGYEQYF
D gene: TRBD2; J gene: TRBJ2-1; CDR3 length: 14; clone size: -; V gene: TRBV28; CDR3 DNA: TGTGCCAGCAGTTGGACTAGCGGAGGGGATGAGCAGTTCTTC; CDR3 protein: CASSWTSGGDEQFF
D gene: -; J gene: TRBJ2-7; CDR3 length: 14; clone size: -; V gene: TRBV10-3; CDR3 DNA: TGTGCCATCAGTGAGTATAGGAGCTCCTACGAGCAGTACTTC; CDR3 protein: CAISEYRSSYEQYF
D gene: -; J gene: TRBJ2-7; CDR3 length: 15; clone size: -; V gene: TRBV7-6; CDR3 DNA: TGTGCCAGCAGCTTAGTCATGCAGGAAAGTTACGAGCAGTACTTC; CDR3 protein: CASSLVMQESYEQYF
D gene: -; J gene: TRBJ2-7; CDR3 length: 15; clone size: medium-sized; V gene: TRBV4-1; CDR3 DNA: TGCGCCAGCAGCCAAGATATGTGGGCTTCCTACGAGCAGTACTTC; CDR3 protein: CASSQDMWASYEQYF
D gene: -; J gene: TRBJ2-5; CDR3 length: 13; clone size: once; V gene: TRBV4-1; CDR3 DNA: TGCGCCAGCAGCCAAGTTGGCATTCAGACCCAGTACTTC; CDR3 protein: CASSQVGIQTQYF
D gene: -; J gene: TRBJ2-7; CDR3 length: 14; clone size: -; V gene: TRBV9; CDR3 DNA: TGTGCCAGCAGCGTAGACGGATCCGCCTACGAGCAGTACTTC; CDR3 protein: CASSVDGSAYEQYF
D gene: TRBD1; J gene: TRBJ1-1; CDR3 length: 15; clone size: -; V gene: TRBV4-3; CDR3 DNA: TGCGCCAGCAGCCGAATCGACAGGGGGGGCACTGAAGCTTTCTTT; CDR3 protein: CASSRIDRGGTEAFF
D gene: TRBD2; J gene: TRBJ2-5; CDR3 length: 16; clone size: -; V gene: TRBV9; CDR3 DNA: TGTGCCAGCAGCCCGGGGACTAGCGGTTCCTCGGGGACCCAGTACTTC; CDR3 protein: CASSPGTSGSSGTQYF
D gene: -; J gene: TRBJ2-5; CDR3 length: 14; clone size: -; V gene: TRBV25-1; CDR3 DNA: TGTGCCAGCAGTGAATATTACAGGGAAGAGACCCAGTACTTC; CDR3 protein: CASSEYYREETQYF
D gene: -; J gene: TRBJ2-7; CDR3 length: 14; clone size: -; V gene: TRBV28; CDR3 DNA: TGTGCCAGCAGTTCCCAGGTCGAAACCTACGAGCAGTACTTC; CDR3 protein: CASSSQVETYEQYF
D gene: -; J gene: TRBJ2-1; CDR3 length: 13; clone size: few; V gene: TRBV28; CDR3 DNA: TGTGCCAGCAGCATAGCCCTTTACAATGAGCAGTTCTTC; CDR3 protein: CASSIALYNEQFF
D gene: -; J gene: TRBJ2-2; CDR3 length: 15; clone size: -; V gene: TRBV11-2; CDR3 DNA: TGTGCCAGCAGCTCACTCGGAGCGAACACCGGGGAGCTGTTTTTT; CDR3 protein: CASSSLGANTGELFF
D gene: TRBD1; J gene: TRBJ1-4; CDR3 length: 14; clone size: -; V gene: TRBV7-9; CDR3 DNA: TGTGCCAGCGCAAGAACAGGGGATAATGAAAAACTGTTTTTT; CDR3 protein: CASARTGDNEKLFF
D gene: TRBD2; J gene: TRBJ2-7; CDR3 length: 17; clone size: -; V gene: TRBV5-4; CDR3 DNA: TGTGCCAGCAGCTTGGAGGCCCTAGCGGGAGGGAGTTACGAGCAGTACTTC; CDR3 protein: CASSLEALAGGSYEQYF
D gene: -; J gene: TRBJ1-2; CDR3 length: 12; clone size: -; V gene: TRBV6-5; CDR3 DNA: TGTGCCAGCGGCCAAGACCTCTTTCGCTACACCTTC; CDR3 protein: CASGQDLFRYTF
D gene: -; J gene: TRBJ2-1; CDR3 length: 10; clone size: -; V gene: TRBV6-5; CDR3 DNA: TGTGCCAGCACGGGAGTTGAGCAGTTCTTC; CDR3 protein: CASTGVEQFF
D gene: -; J gene: TRBJ2-7; CDR3 length: 11; clone size: -; V gene: TRBV2; CDR3 DNA: TGTGCCAGCAGTCAAAGCTACGAGCAGTACTTC; CDR3 protein: CASSQSYEQYF
D gene: -; J gene: TRBJ2-1; CDR3 length: 15; clone size: once; V gene: TRBV15; CDR3 DNA: TGTGCCACCAGCAGAGAGGGGACAACCGGGACTCAGCGGTTCTTC; CDR3 protein: CATSREGTTGTQRFF
D gene: -; J gene: TRBJ2-5; CDR3 length: 15; clone size: -; V gene: TRBV28; CDR3 DNA: TGTGCCAGCAGTTCCCCTGACTCCGGAGGGGAGACCCAGTACTTC; CDR3 protein: CASSSPDSGGETQYF
D gene: TRBD1; J gene: TRBJ1-4; CDR3 length: 16; clone size: -; V gene: TRBV6-6; CDR3 DNA: TGTGCCAGCAGTTACCCCCGGACAGGTCATAATGAAAAACTGTTTTTT; CDR3 protein: CASSYPRTGHNEKLFF
D gene: TRBD2; J gene: TRBJ2-2; CDR3 length: 15; clone size: once; V gene: TRBV7-9; CDR3 DNA: TGTGCCAGCAGCTTAACTAGCGGAAACACCGGGGAGCTGTTTTTT; CDR3 protein: CASSLTSGNTGELFF
D gene: -; J gene: TRBJ2-5; CDR3 length: 10; clone size: once; V gene: TRBV30; CDR3 DNA: TGTGCCCTACTCCAGGAGACCCAGTACTTC; CDR3 protein: CALLQETQYF
D gene: TRBD1; J gene: TRBJ2-7; CDR3 length: 15; clone size: -; V gene: TRBV19; CDR3 DNA: TGTGCCAGTGGTACCGGGACAGGGCTCTCCTACGAGCAGTACTTC; CDR3 protein: CASGTGTGLSYEQYF
D gene: TRBD1; J gene: TRBJ2-3; CDR3 length: 16; clone size: -; V gene: TRBV28; CDR3 DNA: TGTGCCAGCAGTCCGGGGACAGGGGGCGAAACAGATACGCAGTATTTT; CDR3 protein: CASSPGTGGETDTQYF
D gene: TRBD2; J gene: TRBJ2-1; CDR3 length: 16; clone size: -; V gene: TRBV7-9; CDR3 DNA: TGTGCCAGCAGCTTAGCGGGGCTAGCGGGGCTAAATGAGCAGTTCTTC; CDR3 protein: CASSLAGLAGLNEQFF
D gene: TRBD2; J gene: TRBJ2-1; CDR3 length: 15; clone size: -; V gene: TRBV28; CDR3 DNA: TGTGCCAGCAGCACCGGGACTAGCGGGCGGAATGAGCAGTTCTTC; CDR3 protein: CASSTGTSGRNEQFF
D gene: TRBD1; J gene: TRBJ2-7; CDR3 length: 13; clone size: -; V gene: TRBV6-6; CDR3 DNA: TGTGCCAGCAGTTATGACAGGGGTTACGAGCAGTACTTC; CDR3 protein: CASSYDRGYEQYF
D gene: -; J gene: TRBJ2-5; CDR3 length: 15; clone size: -; V gene: TRBV7-8; CDR3 DNA: TGTGCCAGCAGCTTAGTGGGGGGCGGGAATGGGCAGCAGTACTTC; CDR3 protein: CASSLVGGGNGQQYF
D gene: -; J gene: TRBJ1-2; CDR3 length: 11; clone size: -; V gene: TRBV29-1; CDR3 DNA: TGCAGCGAAGGGACCGATTATGGCTACACCTTC; CDR3 protein: CSEGTDYGYTF
D gene: -; J gene: TRBJ2-7; CDR3 length: 13; clone size: -; V gene: TRBV10-2; CDR3 DNA: TGCGCCAGCCCCTCGGTTGAGAGGTACGAGCAGTACTTC; CDR3 protein: CASPSVERYEQYF
D gene: TRBD2; J gene: TRBJ2-2; CDR3 length: 19; clone size: -; V gene: TRBV7-3; CDR3 DNA: TGTGCCAGCAGCTCAATACCGGGACTAGCGGGTGCGAACACCGGGGAGCTGTTTTTT; CDR3 protein: CASSSIPGLAGANTGELFF
D gene: -; J gene: TRBJ2-5; CDR3 length: 14; clone size: -; V gene: TRBV4-1; CDR3 DNA: TGCGCCAGCAGCTCTCGACTAGAACAAGAGACCCAGTACTTC; CDR3 protein: CASSSRLEQETQYF
D gene: TRBD1; J gene: TRBJ2-3; CDR3 length: 16; clone size: -; V gene: TRBV7-2; CDR3 DNA: TGTGCCAGCAGCTTGGGTGGGGGACAGGGCCCAGATACGCAGTATTTT; CDR3 protein: CASSLGGGQGPDTQYF
D gene: -; J gene: TRBJ1-4; CDR3 length: 16; clone size: -; V gene: TRBV4-3; CDR3 DNA: TGCGCCAGCAGCCAAGATCCGGGGGGCGCGGGTGAAAAACTGTTTTTT; CDR3 protein: CASSQDPGGAGEKLFF